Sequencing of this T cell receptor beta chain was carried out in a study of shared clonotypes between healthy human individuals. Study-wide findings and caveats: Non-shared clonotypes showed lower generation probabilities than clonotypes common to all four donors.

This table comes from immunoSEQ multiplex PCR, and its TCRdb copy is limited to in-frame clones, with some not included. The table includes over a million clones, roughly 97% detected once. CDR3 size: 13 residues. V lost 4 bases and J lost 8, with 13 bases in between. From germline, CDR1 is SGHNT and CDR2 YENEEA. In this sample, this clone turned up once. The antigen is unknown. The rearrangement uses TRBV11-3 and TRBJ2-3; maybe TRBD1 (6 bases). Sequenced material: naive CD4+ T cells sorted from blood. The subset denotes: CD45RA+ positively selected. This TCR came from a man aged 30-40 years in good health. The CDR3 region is CASSSTIGGTQYF. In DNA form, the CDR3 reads TGTGCCAGCAGCTCCACAATAGGGGGTACGCAGTATTTT.